A selection of T cell receptor beta chains follows, all from one sample in a study of tumor T cells in aggressive B-cell lymphoma. Clones were sequenced by immunoSEQ multiplex PCR, and TCRdb holds only the in-frame ones, with some missing. The sample carries 5,900 or so clones, around 82% recorded once. Source material: tumor tissue. Receptor source: an adult with diffuse large B cell lymphoma. The CDR3 runs from the conserved cysteine through the conserved F or W. D genes are given only for firm matches. The size field is filled for only some rows; it gives once, few, many or a size class.

J gene,V gene,D gene,CDR3 length,clone size,CDR3 protein,CDR3 DNA
TRBJ1-1,TRBV18,.,13,.,CASSPQRGTEAFF,TGTGCCAGCTCACCACAAAGGGGCACTGAAGCTTTCTTT
TRBJ1-1,TRBV19,TRBD1,14,once,CANSMGQVSTEAFF,TGTGCCAATAGTATGGGACAGGTCAGCACTGAAGCTTTCTTT
TRBJ2-1,TRBV13,.,13,.,CASSHGEGFEQFF,TGTGCCAGCAGCCACGGAGAGGGTTTTGAGCAGTTCTTC
TRBJ1-2,TRBV4-2,.,15,.,CASSQNAGNNYGYTF,TGTGCCAGCAGCCAAAACGCAGGGAATAACTACGGCTACACCTTC
TRBJ2-1,TRBV6-1,.,15,.,CASTRQASSYNEQFF,TGTGCCAGCACTAGACAGGCAAGCTCCTACAATGAGCAGTTCTTC
TRBJ2-7,TRBV19,TRBD2,14,.,CASSKRGRTNEQYF,TGTGCCAGTAGTAAGCGGGGGAGAACTAACGAGCAGTACTTC
TRBJ2-3,TRBV29-1,TRBD2,14,.,CSIQSSGSADTQYF,TGCAGCATTCAGAGTAGCGGGAGCGCAGATACGCAGTATTTT
TRBJ2-5,TRBV19,.,14,once,CASSIVTGEETQYF,TGTGCCAGTAGTATTGTGACAGGCGAAGAGACCCAGTACTTC
TRBJ2-7,TRBV28,.,14,once,CASRTGQFLNEQYF,TGTGCCAGCAGGACCGGACAGTTCCTCAACGAGCAGTACTTC
TRBJ2-5,TRBV9,.,15,.,CASSSSGGEKETQYF,TGTGCCAGCAGCTCCTCGGGGGGCGAGAAAGAGACCCAGTACTTC
TRBJ2-7,TRBV11-2,TRBD1,15,once,CASSWGTGGSYEQYF,TGTGCCAGCAGCTGGGGGACAGGGGGGTCCTACGAGCAGTACTTC
TRBJ1-1,TRBV28,TRBD1,16,.,CASSLMGQGAQTEAFF,TGTGCCAGCAGTTTGATGGGACAGGGGGCGCAAACTGAAGCTTTCTTT
TRBJ2-7,TRBV9,TRBD2,16,few,CASSVGTSGTRYEQYF,TGTGCCAGCAGCGTAGGGACTAGCGGCACTCGGTACGAGCAGTACTTC
TRBJ2-7,TRBV7-6,TRBD2,12,.,CASGRARYEQYF,TGTGCCAGTGGGAGGGCCAGGTACGAGCAGTACTTC
TRBJ2-1,TRBV18,TRBD1,15,.,CASSPGTGTGTHRIF,TGTGCCAGCTCACCCGGGACAGGGACCGGGACCCATCGGATCTTC
TRBJ1-2,TRBV6-5,.,14,.,CASSYQGSGGGYTF,TGTGCCAGCAGTTACCAGGGGTCGGGAGGGGGCTACACCTTC
TRBJ2-7,TRBV11-1,TRBD1,18,.,CASSLNGFSGTGSYEQYF,TGTGCCAGCAGCTTAAACGGTTTTTCTGGGACAGGGTCCTACGAGCAGTACTTC
TRBJ2-7,TRBV5-1,TRBD1,15,.,CASSLTGGHSYEQYF,TGCGCCAGCAGTTTGACAGGGGGCCACTCCTACGAGCAGTACTTC
TRBJ2-7,TRBV19,TRBD1,16,.,CASSVAGQGFSYEQYF,TGTGCCAGTAGTGTGGCGGGACAGGGATTCTCCTACGAGCAGTACTTC
TRBJ2-1,TRBV4-1,.,17,.,CASSQDEKRQIYNEQFF,TGCGCCAGCAGCCAAGATGAGAAGAGACAGATTTACAATGAGCAGTTCTTC